Listed below are T cell receptor beta chains from one sample, sequenced in a study of Tregs in tolerant kidney transplant recipients. TCRdb keeps only in-frame clones here, not all; method: immunoSEQ multiplex PCR. This table has 50,000 to 75,000 clones, 95% to 98% appearing once. The sample in question was Tregs from blood, obtained before the transplant. These receptors were collected from a human donor who received a combined kidney and bone marrow transplant. Both conserved end residues are part of each CDR3.

v_call: TRBV10-1
cdr3_aa: CASRRSEAFF

v_call: TRBV6-5
cdr3_aa: CARLDSPPYEQYF

v_call: TRBV14
cdr3_aa: CASSHLLTGGSYNEQFF

v_call: TRBV5-1
cdr3_aa: CASSLVSAGTYEQYF

v_call: TRBV2
cdr3_aa: CASSERGFADTQYF

v_call: TRBV9
cdr3_aa: CASSTRQGLDGYTF

v_call: TRBV2
cdr3_aa: CASRPRSTEAFF

v_call: TRBV5-1
cdr3_aa: CASSPLAGGPSGELFF

v_call: TRBV6-1
cdr3_aa: CASRTTASPLHF

v_call: TRBV7-6
cdr3_aa: CASSLGGSAAGELFF

v_call: TRBV5-5
cdr3_aa: CASSLAVTDYGYTF

v_call: TRBV4-1
cdr3_aa: CASSQDPMRETQYF

v_call: TRBV7-9
cdr3_aa: CASSRDRVTDTIYF

v_call: TRBV5-1
cdr3_aa: CASSVGGTYEQYF

v_call: TRBV5-4
cdr3_aa: CASSLAGGASYEQYF

v_call: TRBV4-2
cdr3_aa: CASSQGSSGRARQYF

v_call: TRBV11-2
cdr3_aa: CASSLSRQGGEAFF

v_call: TRBV5-1
cdr3_aa: CASSLGQQYGYTF

v_call: TRBV7-8
cdr3_aa: CASSFNTYEQYF

v_call: TRBV29-1
cdr3_aa: CSATSLSTGNEQFF

v_call: TRBV5-1
cdr3_aa: CASSPMVVPNTEAFF

v_call: TRBV4-1
cdr3_aa: CASSQTGATYNEQFF

v_call: TRBV5-1
cdr3_aa: CASSSQPSSYNEQFF

v_call: TRBV2
cdr3_aa: CASSEDTGVSWYGYTF

v_call: TRBV4-1
cdr3_aa: CASSQDRVLAGEYEQFF

v_call: TRBV18
cdr3_aa: CASSPGQPYEQYF

v_call: TRBV5-1
cdr3_aa: CASSLTGGAGDTQYF

v_call: TRBV4-3
cdr3_aa: CASSQDGREGNEQFF

v_call: TRBV5-1
cdr3_aa: CASKNRAGELFF

v_call: TRBV6-6
cdr3_aa: CASSYPRDRSYNEQFF

v_call: TRBV5-1
cdr3_aa: CASSSTGTSGRQEQFF

v_call: TRBV2
cdr3_aa: CASSADRGLHQPQHF

v_call: TRBV4-3
cdr3_aa: CATDRGVKTQYF

v_call: TRBV2
cdr3_aa: CASSELVGRNTQYF

v_call: TRBV29-1
cdr3_aa: CSAAEGRFSNEQFF

v_call: TRBV18
cdr3_aa: CASSPGLVGEQYF

v_call: TRBV15
cdr3_aa: CATSRDRVNEQYF

v_call: TRBV6-5
cdr3_aa: CASRLNFANYGYTF

v_call: TRBV10-2
cdr3_aa: CASSRIGQGQEKLFF

v_call: TRBV18
cdr3_aa: CASSPPVRGDYEQYF

v_call: TRBV4-2
cdr3_aa: CASSQEAGHSNYGYTF

v_call: TRBV28
cdr3_aa: CASSSTGVKLTGELFF

v_call: TRBV18
cdr3_aa: CASSPGTDTQYF

v_call: TRBV28
cdr3_aa: CASRTTSRTPYGYTF

v_call: TRBV11-3
cdr3_aa: CASSPSLFGYEQYF

v_call: TRBV4-1
cdr3_aa: CASSQDGTGDEKLFF

v_call: TRBV14
cdr3_aa: CASSKTGGSYEQYF

v_call: TRBV11-1
cdr3_aa: CASSRGTDTQYF

v_call: TRBV10-1
cdr3_aa: CASSESERGSFAYEQYF

v_call: TRBV28
cdr3_aa: CASSLTTGGYNSPLHF

v_call: TRBV6-6
cdr3_aa: CASSLPTSGMTGELFF